The subject of this entry is one T cell receptor beta chain. CDR1 is SGHTA and CDR2 is FQGTGA in the germline V gene. This CDR3 is built from 14 residues. Unmatched junction bases numbered 2, after V lost 4 bases and J lost 2 bases. The data were taken from a study of blood T cell repertoires in COVID-19. On the study more broadly: Samples representing acute and convalescent COVID-19 were sourced from the United States, Italy and Spain. T cells, B-cell-depleted T cells, or PBMCs provided the cDNA or gDNA that served as material.

Per the authors' pipeline: Amplification from reference gene primers served as the basis for estimated nucleated cell counts. Using immunoSEQ multiplex PCR, the repertoire was profiled, and TCRdb retains in-frame clones only, with some absent. That table furnishes V, J and clone size, whereas the DNA furnished D and trimming. The sample includes about 140,000 clones, around 73% seen only once; the top ten take roughly 8.6%. The rearrangement joins TRBV7-3 to TRBJ2-3; 8 nucleotides line up with TRBD2. The sequencing sample was made of peripheral blood. The receptor comes from a woman aged 45-65 years with active or convalescent COVID-19. CDR3 bases: TGTGCCAGCAGCTCGGGGGGGCCCACAGATACGCAGTATTTT. It specifies CASSSGGPTDTQYF.